These 17 T cell receptor beta chains originate from one sample sequenced in a study of patients and donors after allogeneic stem cell transplantation. TCRdb redid the calling of the RT-PCR reads with MiXCR, one entry per CDR3 protein. The table has 400,000 to 500,000 distinct CDR3 sequences, approximately 16% seen once. Sequencing was done on a sample of blood, either unsorted or a sorted T cell fraction (not recorded which). Receptor source: a human donor who was either an allogeneic HSCT recipient or a stem cell or donor lymphocyte infusion donor (not recorded which). It is not recorded whose cells these are; they may come from a transplant donor.

The V gene is TRBV20-1, the J gene TRBJ2-7; D call uncertain. The germline V gene encodes CDR1 DFQATT and CDR2 SNEGSKA (reference sequence). V gave up 8 bases and J gave up 0 bases, with 14 bases separating them. This CDR3 is built from 13 residues. CDR3 sequence: CSIRPGFSYEQYF. CDR3 DNA: TGCAGTATTCGGCCCGGGTTCTCCTACGAGCAGTACTTC.

This clonotype has only a few counts. The chain has TRBV24-1 and TRBJ2-4; TRBD1 agrees at 7 bases. V dropped 3 bases and J dropped 5; count of bases not matched to a gene: 9. Germline CDR1 reads KGHDR; CDR2 reads SFDVKD. The CDR3 is 16 residues long. The CDR3 DNA reads as TGTGCCACCAGTGATCACAGGGGAAGAGGGGAAAACATTCAGTACTTC. Translated: CATSDHRGRGENIQYF.

This chain connects TRBV12-3 or TRBV12-4 to TRBJ2-2; 7 nucleotides agree with TRBD1. V lost 7 bases, J lost 6 bases, and 14 bases stayed unmatched. This CDR3 has 16 amino acids. The CDR3: CASTRYRGKVPGELFF. The CDR3, as DNA: TGTGCCAGCACTAGATACAGGGGTAAAGTTCCCGGGGAGCTGTTTTTT.

Only a few counts were recorded for this clonotype. The chain employs TRBV24-1 and TRBJ2-5; 12 bases match TRBD2. Germline loops: CDR1 KGHDR, CDR2 SFDVKD. J was trimmed by 4 bases and V by 0 bases; bases with no gene match: 2. This CDR3 is 16 amino acids long. The DNA for the CDR3 is TGTGCCACCAGTGATTTGTCTAGCGGGGGGGGAGAGACCCAGTACTTC. This encodes CATSDLSSGGGETQYF.

The J gene is TRBJ2-7, the V gene TRBV6-1; tentative D call: TRBD1 (6 bases). The V gene lost 6 bases and the J gene lost 10 bases, with 16 bases spanning the gap. The CDR3 consists of 12 residues. The germline CDR1 and CDR2 sequences are MNHNS and SASEGT. This CDR3 reads CASRKGGVEQYF. The CDR3 nucleotides are TGTGCCAGCAGAAAAGGGGGTGTAGAACAGTACTTC.

In its sample, this clonotype was seen a few times. The chain recombines TRBV4-1 with TRBJ2-5; tentatively, D is TRBD1 (5 bases). The CDR3 sequence is 15 residues long. V dropped 2 bases and J dropped 5 bases, with 15 bases sitting between them. Germline assignment: CDR1 MGHRA and CDR2 YSYEKL. DNA of the CDR3: TGCGCCAGCAGCCAACCGGACAAAGCTGGGGAGACCCAGTACTTC. This codes for CASSQPDKAGETQYF.

This rearrangement joins TRBV19 to TRBJ1-1, with D hard to call. CDR3 length: 12 residues. Per the germline V gene, CDR1 is LNHDA and CDR2 is SQIVND (reference sequence). With 4 bases removed from V and 1 base from J, the gap between germline ends came to 4 bases. The CDR3 DNA sequence: TGTGCCAGTAGTAACGGGAACACTGAAGCTTTCTTT. This sequence encodes CASSNGNTEAFF.

This sequence joins TRBV7-8 and TRBJ2-2; the D is unclear. Looked up from germline, CDR1 is SGHVS and CDR2 is FQNEAQ. V lost 0 bases and J lost 5, with 10 bases in between. This CDR3 is built from 15 residues. CDR3 DNA sequence: TGTGCCAGCAGCTTAGCGACCCCCACGACCGGGGAGCTGTTTTTT. Translated: CASSLATPTTGELFF.

This clonotype appeared many times. This chain joins TRBV10-2 and TRBJ2-1; 13 bases align to TRBD2. CDR1 WSHSY and CDR2 SAAADI come from the germline V gene. This CDR3 has 19 residues. V lost 0 bases, J lost 1 base, and 6 bases stayed unmatched. The CDR3 nucleotides read TGCGCCAGCAGTGAGTCGAGAGGACTAGCGGGAGAGTCCTACAATGAGCAGTTCTTC. Its protein product is CASSESRGLAGESYNEQFF.

This clonotype was picked up many times. The CDR3 DNA reads TGCAGCGTTGAAGGGGGGATGGGGGCTTTCTTT. It encodes CSVEGGMGAFF. The rearrangement uses TRBV29-1 and TRBJ1-1; possible D gene TRBD1, 5 bases. V was clipped by 1 base and J by 11 bases, with 11 bases between them. From germline, CDR1 is SQVTM and CDR2 ANQGSEA. This CDR3 has 11 amino acids.

Notes on this clonotype: Since a much larger clone is just one base distant, this may be a read error. The chain has TRBV5-1 and TRBJ2-2; 8 nucleotides line up with TRBD1. V was pared by 4 bases and J by 4 bases, with 12 bases of the junction left unmatched. Looked up from germline, CDR1 is SGHRS and CDR2 is YFSETQ. The CDR3 totals 17 residues. This CDR3 is CASSQRPTGGITGELFF. As DNA, the CDR3 is TGCGCCAGCAGCCAACGACCCACAGGGGGGATCACCGGGGAGCTGTTTTTT.

This clonotype appeared a few times. The rearrangement links TRBV5-6 to TRBJ2-5; TRBD1 might be the D (5 bases). The CDR3 is 13 residues long. The V end was cut by 0 bases, the J end by 5 bases, with 8 bases between. Germline-derived CDR1 and CDR2 are SGHDT and YYEEEE. CDR3 DNA: TGTGCCAGCAGCTTGGGCAGGGCGGAGACCCAGTACTTC. This translates into CASSLGRAETQYF.

The chain links TRBV30 to TRBJ2-6; D ambiguous. V lost 2 bases and J lost 0, with 8 bases in between. The CDR3 loop spans 15 amino acids. The germline gives CDR1 GTSNPN, CDR2 SVGIG (reference sequence). The CDR3 region is CAWSSFDSGANVLTF. The CDR3 DNA is TGTGCCTGGAGTTCCTTTGACTCTGGGGCCAACGTCCTGACTTTC.

In this sample, this clonotype turned up many times. The chain is built from TRBV5-1 and TRBJ2-1, with D tentatively TRBD2 (5 bases). The germline V gene has CDR1 SGHRS and CDR2 YFSETQ. V was trimmed by 5 bases and J by 2 bases, leaving 14 bases between them. The CDR3 covers 15 residues. The CDR3 spells CASSLTWETYNEQFF. For the CDR3, the DNA is TGCGCCAGCAGTTTGACCTGGGAGACCTACAATGAGCAGTTCTTC.

This clonotype was found many times. The rearrangement links TRBV4-1 to TRBJ1-2; TRBD1 is a possible D gene (5 bases). CDR3 size: 11 residues. Per germline, CDR1 MGHRA and CDR2 YSYEKL. Trimming removed 9 bases at V and 8 bases at J, with 13 bases between. The CDR3 nucleotides read TGCGCCAGTTCGGAGGGACCCGGCTACACCTTC. The encoded protein is CASSEGPGYTF.

The rearrangement joins TRBV5-1 to TRBJ2-3; TRBD2 aligns across 8 bases. The CDR3 has 15 amino acids. Germline V CDR1 and CDR2: SGHRS, YFSETQ. V lost 2 bases, J lost 4 bases, and 6 bases stayed unmatched. The CDR3 bases are TGCGCCAGCAGCTTCGGGACTAGGTCAGCAGATACGCAGTATTTT. This sequence encodes CASSFGTRSADTQYF.

This clonotype was found many times. The chain joins TRBV29-1 to TRBJ2-3; D is uncertain. V lost 1 base and J 0 bases, leaving 8 bases between the germline ends. From germline, CDR1 is SQVTM and CDR2 ANQGSEA. The length of the CDR3 is 14 residues. The CDR3 is CSVEGLTSTDTQYF. As DNA, the CDR3 is TGCAGCGTTGAAGGTTTGACTAGCACAGATACGCAGTATTTT.